The clone carrying this T cell receptor (beta chain) appeared a single time. Sequencing used immunoSEQ multiplex PCR; TCRdb keeps in-frame clones, though not all of them. The data hold 80,000 to 130,000 clones, with 90% to 95% observed a single time. The source of the sample is a study of T cell changes during pregnancy in multiple sclerosis. V lost 1 base and J lost 6, with 7 bases in between. CDR1 and CDR2 (germline): SGHRS, YFSETQ. The CDR3 sequence is 12 residues long. The sample was peripheral blood, taken before pregnancy. V is TRBV5-1 and J is TRBJ1-1; TRBD1 is a possible D gene (5 bases). The source is a female donor with multiple sclerosis, enrolled in a pregnancy study. The DNA for the CDR3 is TGCGCCAGCAGCTTGCTAGGGGCTGAAGCTTTCTTT. This codes for CASSLLGAEAFF.